This entry describes one T cell receptor beta chain. The specificity of this receptor is unknown. Nothing much larger sits one base from this clone, and base qualities are not available. The CDR3 spans 16 residues, from the cysteine through the phenylalanine. CDR3 DNA only is kept here, 48 bases in frame from base 1. Trimming removed 3 bases from V and 0 bases from J, leaving 12 bases between the germline ends. The CDR1 and CDR2 encoded by the germline V gene are KGHSH and LQKENI. Donors were healthy HIV-negative adults with no recently reported acute infections or vaccinations. Only Caucasian adults living in Nashville, Tennessee, USA were represented among the donors. CD4+ T cells were enriched by magnetic negative selection; naive cells were then positively selected on CD45RA, and the negative fraction formed the memory subset. Blood was collected by leukapheresis, and PBMCs were isolated by Ficoll-Histopaque density gradient centrifugation and then cryopreserved in liquid nitrogen vapor phase. Analytical flow cytometry was used to check the purity and quantity of every magnetically sorted T cell population. Genomic DNA was isolated from each sorted fraction and quantified by UV absorbance on a Nanodrop 2000c.

Using the deep immunoSEQ assay, multiplex PCR amplified TCR CDR3 regions from genomic DNA. Extracted genomic DNA from each cell subset was distributed evenly across all wells of several immunoSEQ 96-well plates, and each plate was treated as a replicate. For sorted subsets, roughly 200 ng of genomic DNA, equivalent to roughly 33,000 T cell genomes, went into each replicate PCR. Purified libraries were measured with a Qubit 3.0 fluorometer, size-checked on a Bioanalyzer 2100, and measured again with the KAPA Library Quantification kit. Every immunoSEQ 96-well plate was sequenced on a separate single-read 150-cycle Illumina NextSeq 550 flow cell. The study's own analysis went as follows. Because the immunoSEQ output held only junctional sequences and lacked quality scores, the filtering could not match the filtering applied to full-length reads. To assign V/J genes and CDR3, sequences were annotated using PyIR, a Python wrapper for IgBLAST v1.9, with IMGT germline references. Reads with weak V/J assignments (E-value above 1e-6), missing CDR3, stop codons, out-of-frame junctions, or ambiguous translated residues were removed. V3J clonotypes were defined by identical inferred V gene, J gene, and CDR3 amino acid sequence. Percentage overlap between repertoires was computed as shared unique clonotypes divided by the size of the smaller repertoire. RTK rarefaction, the Chao1 estimator, and Recon v2.1 estimates of unobserved clonotypes were used to assess repertoire richness. Generation probabilities for all TCRbeta clonotypes obtained by the gDNA method from several donors were computed using OLGA. This immuneACCESS table, as held by TCRdb, lists in-frame sequences with V and J called but not all clones. Of the missing ones, under half trace to an unresolved V gene in checked studies; the others have no known cause. The V and J calls and clone size are taken from that table; D and trimming were inferred from the DNA. The sample table shows about 2.3 million clones, and about 92% are seen once. Together, the top ten hold about 0.39% of the sample.

The data originate from a study of shared clonotypes between healthy human individuals (dated by TCRdb to about 2020). Regarding the study in general: The cohort included a few men and a couple of women between 18 and 49 years of age. For each donor, CD4 naive and CD4 memory were each run on three plates, CD8 naive on two plates, and CD8 memory on one plate. To estimate repertoire size and how much clonotype sharing occurs between individuals, the study deeply sequenced the blood TCR repertoires of about 5 healthy adults. To increase sequencing depth and limit assay-specific biases, different laboratories used diverse techniques to prepare libraries and sequence TCR repertoires. Leukapheresis yielded between about 0.85 and 10 billion PBMCs per donor. The full study reports these points: Sharing across several donors was observed for about 5% of naive CD4, less than 4% of naive CD8, about 2.5% of memory CD4, and about 0.4% of memory CD8 clonotypes. Compared with non-shared clonotypes, the clonotypes found in all four sorted-subset donors had higher generation probabilities. Estimated clonotype richness was generally larger for naive than for memory subsets. Sampling was restricted to blood, and TCR repertoires in tissues likely differ from the TCR repertoires found in blood. The genetic and exposure-history diversity represented was limited by the small number of donors. Pairwise subsampling indicated that sequencing depth was expected to affect the degree of clonotype sharing among donors. Even with the large sequencing depth, rarefaction of the sorted-subset datasets indicated that sequencing was incomplete.

Rearrangement joined TRBV18 to TRBJ1-5; the D gene is perhaps TRBD1, on 6 matching bases. The receptor was isolated from a man between 18 and 29 years old in good health. Some clones in this sample may be carry-over from other donors' samples. Material: naive CD4+ T cells from PBMCs. The cell subset or site label here, explained by the study, means: CD45RA+ positively selected. The CDR3 loop reads CASSPRRGSSNQPQHF. Here is the DNA: TGTGCCAGCTCACCCCGTAGGGGGAGTAGCAATCAGCCCCAGCATTTT.